In this sample, the clone carrying this TCR beta chain turned up a few times. The CDR3 is 14 residues long. The ends lost 7 bases at V and 2 bases at J; junction bases unmatched: 3. The germline V gene has CDR1 SGHNT and CDR2 YYREEE (reference sequence). The sample comes from a study of T cells after yellow fever vaccination. TCRdb reanalysed the 5' RACE reads using MiXCR and keeps one entry per CDR3 protein. The sample contains roughly 500,000 distinct CDR3 sequences, about 19% of which appear only once. This rearrangement joins TRBV5-4 to TRBJ2-5; 12 nucleotides agree with TRBD2. The TCR sequence derives from a man under 40 who received the YFV17D yellow fever vaccine. Sequences were derived from PBMCs, sampled 15 days after the yellow fever booster vaccination. CDR3 nucleotides: TGTGCCAGCGGGCTAGCGGGAGGGCAAGAGACCCAGTACTTC. Protein product: CASGLAGGQETQYF.